This T cell receptor beta chain was sequenced in a study of T cells in Graves' hyperthyroidism and ophthalmopathy. Regions amplified from RNA transcripts were the TCR beta CDR3 regions. With the HTBI primer set, the TCR CDR3 went through a first round of RT-PCR. TCRdb reanalysed the multiplex PCR reads using MiXCR and keeps one entry per CDR3 protein. The sample holds 300,000 to 400,000 distinct CDR3 sequences; about 18% are singletons and the top ten take around 40%. This clonotype was detected a few times. Its antigen is currently unknown. CDR1 and CDR2 (germline): KGHSH, LQKENI. V was clipped by 6 bases and J by 0 bases, with 12 bases between them. The length of the CDR3 is 14 residues. The study, taken as a whole, reports: Among thyroid clonotypes expanded above 0.001, most also appeared in blood.

Sequenced: blood. The V gene is TRBV18, the J gene TRBJ2-7, with D hard to call. This sequence originates from a man in his late teens or twenties with Graves' ophthalmopathy. The CDR3 DNA reads TGTGCCAGCTCGTTGAATGAGGACTCCTACGAGCAGTACTTC. Translating gives CASSLNEDSYEQYF.